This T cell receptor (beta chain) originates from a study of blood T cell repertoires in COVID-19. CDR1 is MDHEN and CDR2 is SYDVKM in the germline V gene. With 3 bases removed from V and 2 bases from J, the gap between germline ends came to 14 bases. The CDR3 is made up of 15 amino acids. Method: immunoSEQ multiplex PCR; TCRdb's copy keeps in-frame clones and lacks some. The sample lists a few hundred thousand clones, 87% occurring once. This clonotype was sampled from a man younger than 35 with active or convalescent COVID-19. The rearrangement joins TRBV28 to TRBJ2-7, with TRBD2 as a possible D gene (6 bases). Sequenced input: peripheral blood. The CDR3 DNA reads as TGTGCCAGCAGTTTGGTGCCAGCGGGTACCTACGAGCAGTACTTC. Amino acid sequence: CASSLVPAGTYEQYF.